A selection of T cell receptor beta chains follows, all from one sample in a study of blood T cells in healthy people across ages. TCRdb analysed the 5' RACE reads with MiXCR anew, one entry per CDR3 protein. The table has some 1,500,000 distinct CDR3 sequences, approximately 42% seen once. The sample was blood. These receptors all come from a woman aged 18-30 years in good health. Both conserved end residues are part of each CDR3. Each record gives: D gene, clone size, J gene, V gene, CDR3 DNA, CDR3 protein. The D gene is left open where the match is weak. Not every row has a clone size; where given, it reads once, few, many or a size class.

D: .
size: .
J: TRBJ2-1
V: TRBV7-9
DNA: TGTGCCAGCAGCTTGGGGGTTCGGGTACTCTACAATGAGCAGTTCTTC
CDR3: CASSLGVRVLYNEQFF

D: .
size: .
J: TRBJ2-7
V: TRBV29-1
DNA: TGCAGCGTTGCCGGACTAACCTACGAGCAGTACTTC
CDR3: CSVAGLTYEQYF

D: .
size: few
J: TRBJ2-7
V: TRBV20-1
DNA: TGCAGTGTCCCTAGATCCGGCGAGCAGTACTTC
CDR3: CSVPRSGEQYF

D: .
size: .
J: TRBJ2-3
V: TRBV5-1
DNA: TGCGCCACCCCGTTTTTTTTAACAGATACGCAGTATTTT
CDR3: CATPFFLTDTQYF

D: TRBD2
size: .
J: TRBJ2-5
V: TRBV12-3/TRBV12-4
DNA: TGTGCCAGCAGTTTACACGACCCTTTGGGCGGGGGGCCTGTTTTGCCGAAAGAGACCCAGTACTTC
CDR3: CASSLHDPLGGGPVLPKETQYF

D: .
size: .
J: TRBJ2-3
V: TRBV7-2
DNA: TGTGCCAGCCGTATCTGGGGGGTAACAGATACGCAGTATTTT
CDR3: CASRIWGVTDTQYF

D: .
size: few
J: TRBJ1-1
V: TRBV16
DNA: TGTGCCAGCAGCCAATCACACGGTCCTGAAGCTTTCTTT
CDR3: CASSQSHGPEAFF

D: TRBD2
size: .
J: TRBJ2-1
V: TRBV7-9
DNA: TGTGCCAGCAGCCCCGGACTAGCGGTCTATCGCAATGAGCAGTTCTTC
CDR3: CASSPGLAVYRNEQFF

D: .
size: few
J: TRBJ2-1
V: TRBV20-1
DNA: TGCAGTGCCCTTTGGAGAGACGAGCAGTTCTTC
CDR3: CSALWRDEQFF

D: TRBD2
size: .
J: TRBJ2-3
V: TRBV29-1
DNA: TGCAGCGTGATTAGCGGGAGGTCCGCAGATACGCAGTATTTT
CDR3: CSVISGRSADTQYF

D: .
size: few
J: TRBJ1-2
V: TRBV3-1
DNA: TGTGCCAGCAGCAGTTCATTAGGGGTCCCGCACTATGGCTACACCTTC
CDR3: CASSSSLGVPHYGYTF

D: .
size: .
J: TRBJ2-7
V: TRBV4-1
DNA: TGCGCCAGCAGCGATACTAGGGGGGGCTCCTACGAGCAGTACTTC
CDR3: CASSDTRGGSYEQYF

D: .
size: few
J: TRBJ2-3
V: TRBV4-2
DNA: TGTGCCAGCAGCCAGAGGGCTCACACGGCAGATACGCAGTATTTT
CDR3: CASSQRAHTADTQYF

D: TRBD1
size: once
J: TRBJ2-4
V: TRBV5-6
DNA: TGTGCCAGCAGCGTGGACAGGGACGGGAACATTCAGTACTTC
CDR3: CASSVDRDGNIQYF

D: .
size: .
J: TRBJ2-5
V: TRBV4-1
DNA: TGCGCCAGCAGCCAAGACCTTGCCCAGTACTTC
CDR3: CASSQDLAQYF

D: TRBD1
size: .
J: TRBJ2-7
V: TRBV29-1
DNA: TGCAGCGTGGCTGGGACAGGGGGCCTCTACGAGCAGTACTTC
CDR3: CSVAGTGGLYEQYF

D: TRBD2
size: .
J: TRBJ2-5
V: TRBV20-1
DNA: TGCAGTGCTCCCCTTAGCGGGGGGGCCTGTGAGCAGTACTTC
CDR3: CSAPLSGGACEQYF

D: .
size: .
J: TRBJ2-3
V: TRBV4-1
DNA: TGCGCCAGCAGCCAAGATCAAGCTAGCACAGATACGCAGTATTTT
CDR3: CASSQDQASTDTQYF

D: TRBD1
size: few
J: TRBJ1-2
V: TRBV4-3
DNA: TGCGCCAGCAGCCGGAATACAGGGGCTCGGTCGGGCTACACCTTC
CDR3: CASSRNTGARSGYTF

D: .
size: few
J: TRBJ2-7
V: TRBV10-1
DNA: TGCGCCAGCAGTGCTGAGGTGGGCTACGAGCAGTACTTC
CDR3: CASSAEVGYEQYF

D: .
size: many
J: TRBJ2-1
V: TRBV29-1
DNA: TGCAGCGTGACGGGGCGAAGCTCCTACAATGAGCAGTTCTTC
CDR3: CSVTGRSSYNEQFF

D: .
size: .
J: TRBJ1-2
V: TRBV2
DNA: TGTGCCAGCAGTGAAGCGCTGGGGTACTATGGCTACACCTTC
CDR3: CASSEALGYYGYTF

D: .
size: .
J: TRBJ1-1
V: TRBV4-3
DNA: TGCGCCAGCAGCCACCGTCGGGATGGGAGGGAAGCTTTCTTT
CDR3: CASSHRRDGREAFF

D: .
size: .
J: TRBJ1-5
V: TRBV7-2
DNA: TGTGCCAGCAGCCTCCCGCTTCAGCCCCAGCATTTT
CDR3: CASSLPLQPQHF

D: .
size: .
J: TRBJ2-5
V: TRBV20-1
DNA: TGCAGTGCTAGAGGTCCAGGGAGAGAGACCCAGTACTTC
CDR3: CSARGPGRETQYF

D: .
size: .
J: TRBJ2-5
V: TRBV20-1
DNA: TGCAGTGCTAGAGAGGGCCTACGAGTAGGACAAGAGACCCAGTACTTC
CDR3: CSAREGLRVGQETQYF

D: TRBD2
size: few
J: TRBJ2-2
V: TRBV29-1
DNA: TGCAGCGGTAGCGGGGCGAACACCGGGGAGCTGTTTTTT
CDR3: CSGSGANTGELFF

D: TRBD1
size: .
J: TRBJ1-1
V: TRBV7-2
DNA: TGTGCCAGCAGCCAAGTCGGGACAGCCAGGAGCAGGACTGAAGCTTTCTTT
CDR3: CASSQVGTARSRTEAFF

D: TRBD1
size: .
J: TRBJ1-6
V: TRBV27
DNA: TGTGCCAGCATTGGACAGGGTTGGAATTCACCCCTCCACTTT
CDR3: CASIGQGWNSPLHF

D: .
size: .
J: TRBJ1-1
V: TRBV20-1
DNA: TGCAGTGCCCACCAGACGGGGGCTGAAGCTTTCTTT
CDR3: CSAHQTGAEAFF

D: .
size: once
J: TRBJ2-7
V: TRBV27
DNA: TGTGCCGCTCGGGGGTCCTACGAGCAGTACTTC
CDR3: CAARGSYEQYF

D: .
size: .
J: TRBJ2-5
V: TRBV4-1
DNA: TGCGCCAGCAGCCAAGTGGTAGCATTGGGAGAGGCCCAGTACTTC
CDR3: CASSQVVALGEAQYF

D: .
size: .
J: TRBJ2-7
V: TRBV4-3
DNA: TGCGCCAGCAGGAAACTTCATCCCTACGAGCAGTACTTC
CDR3: CASRKLHPYEQYF

D: .
size: few
J: TRBJ2-3
V: TRBV11-3
DNA: TGTGCCAGCAGCTTAGAGGGCGGATTTAATACGCAGTATTTT
CDR3: CASSLEGGFNTQYF

D: .
size: few
J: TRBJ2-7
V: TRBV4-3
DNA: TGCGCCAGCAGCCTATCGCAGGGCATCAGACACGAGCAGTACTTC
CDR3: CASSLSQGIRHEQYF

D: .
size: few
J: TRBJ1-5
V: TRBV7-2
DNA: TGTGCCAGCAGCCCGAGGACAGTCGCTCAGCCCCAGCATTTT
CDR3: CASSPRTVAQPQHF

D: .
size: few
J: TRBJ2-7
V: TRBV9
DNA: TGTGCCAGCAGCGCCTCGACAGGCTCCTACAATGAGCAGTACTTC
CDR3: CASSASTGSYNEQYF

D: .
size: .
J: TRBJ2-1
V: TRBV24-1
DNA: TGTGCCACCTCTGGACAGCAACTAAGAGGCGACAATGAGCAGTTCTTC
CDR3: CATSGQQLRGDNEQFF

D: .
size: .
J: TRBJ1-1
V: TRBV4-2
DNA: TGTGCCAGCAGCCATTACGACGGACGGGCGAACACTGAAGCTTTCTTT
CDR3: CASSHYDGRANTEAFF

D: .
size: .
J: TRBJ1-1
V: TRBV19
DNA: TGTGCCAGTAGTCATCAGTTGTGGGGACGGACAGAGAGTGAAGCTTTCTTT
CDR3: CASSHQLWGRTESEAFF

D: .
size: .
J: TRBJ1-3
V: TRBV24-1
DNA: TGTGCCACCAGTGATTTGCCGGGGGGTCCTGGAAACACCATATATTTT
CDR3: CATSDLPGGPGNTIYF

D: .
size: once
J: TRBJ2-7
V: TRBV21-1
DNA: TGTGCCAGCAGCAAGGCCCGACAGTCTAGGAGCTCCTACGAGCAGTACTTC
CDR3: CASSKARQSRSSYEQYF

D: .
size: .
J: TRBJ2-1
V: TRBV7-2
DNA: TGTGCCAGCAGCTTCCTAGGCGGCATCTCCTACAATGAGCAGTTCTTC
CDR3: CASSFLGGISYNEQFF

D: .
size: .
J: TRBJ1-1
V: TRBV5-1
DNA: TGCGCCAGCAGCTTGGCCGCAGAAATGAACACTGAAGCTTTCTTT
CDR3: CASSLAAEMNTEAFF

D: .
size: few
J: TRBJ2-4
V: TRBV7-2
DNA: TGTGCCAGCAGCGCAACCCTAGCCAAAAACATTCAGTACTTC
CDR3: CASSATLAKNIQYF

D: TRBD1
size: .
J: TRBJ2-3
V: TRBV29-1
DNA: TGCAGCGGGGACAGGGGGGAAGATACGCAGTATTTT
CDR3: CSGDRGEDTQYF

D: TRBD1
size: .
J: TRBJ1-5
V: TRBV5-5
DNA: TGTGCCAGCAGCCGGACAGGGCAGCCCCAGCATTTT
CDR3: CASSRTGQPQHF

D: TRBD2
size: .
J: TRBJ2-1
V: TRBV13
DNA: TGTGCCAGCAGCCCTAGGGAGGGGTGGAAAGAGACCCAGTTCTTC
CDR3: CASSPREGWKETQFF

D: TRBD1
size: few
J: TRBJ2-7
V: TRBV28
DNA: TGTGCCAGCAGTTTATTAGGGGACAGGCCGACCTACGAGCAGTACTTC
CDR3: CASSLLGDRPTYEQYF

D: .
size: few
J: TRBJ2-2
V: TRBV29-1
DNA: TGCAGCGTTGGGTTGTTGCGGGACACCGGGGAGCTGTTTTTT
CDR3: CSVGLLRDTGELFF

D: .
size: .
J: TRBJ1-2
V: TRBV3-1
DNA: TGTGCCAGCAGCCAAGTGAGCAACTATGGCTACACCTTC
CDR3: CASSQVSNYGYTF

D: .
size: once
J: TRBJ1-2
V: TRBV11-2
DNA: TGTGCCAGCAGCTTGATGCGGAGGGACACCCCGAAAGGCTACACCTTC
CDR3: CASSLMRRDTPKGYTF

D: .
size: .
J: TRBJ2-1
V: TRBV29-1
DNA: TGCAGCGTTGATTGGGTTAGTGAGCAGTTCTTC
CDR3: CSVDWVSEQFF

D: .
size: .
J: TRBJ2-3
V: TRBV2
DNA: TGTGCCGGAAGACACTACTTGGGTGATACGCAGTATTTT
CDR3: CAGRHYLGDTQYF

D: TRBD1
size: .
J: TRBJ1-3
V: TRBV29-1
DNA: TGCAGCGTTGAAGGCGACAGGGCTGGAAACACCATATATTTT
CDR3: CSVEGDRAGNTIYF

D: .
size: .
J: TRBJ1-1
V: TRBV20-1
DNA: TGCAGTGCCACGGGGGGAGACACTGAGAACACTGAAGCTTTCTTT
CDR3: CSATGGDTENTEAFF

D: .
size: .
J: TRBJ1-1
V: TRBV6-6
DNA: TGTGCCAGCACCCTACAGGGAGGTGGAGCTTTCTTT
CDR3: CASTLQGGGAFF